This T cell receptor beta chain was sequenced during a study of response to subunit inactivated influenza vaccine. A few counts support this clonotype. The antigen is unknown. V lost 5 bases to trimming and J lost 5 bases, with 12 bases between them. This CDR3 is 13 amino acids long. Germline CDR1 reads MNHEY; CDR2 reads SMNVEV (reference sequence). One entry per CDR3 protein, called by TCRdb with MiXCR from the RT-PCR reads. The table has over 300,000 distinct CDR3 sequences, around a fifth seen once; the top ten hold roughly 10%. Study conclusions and caveats: There was a suggestion from the authors that each seasonal influenza vaccination recruits few new T cells.

The chain links TRBV27 to TRBJ1-1, with D perhaps matching TRBD1 (5 bases). This TCR was sampled from a man in his fifties or sixties who received an inactivated influenza vaccine. Sequenced material: PBMCs from blood, taken about 20 months after vaccination. The DNA of the CDR3 is TGTGCCAGCAGTCAACTAAGGGGTACTGAAGCTTTCTTT. Amino acid sequence: CASSQLRGTEAFF.